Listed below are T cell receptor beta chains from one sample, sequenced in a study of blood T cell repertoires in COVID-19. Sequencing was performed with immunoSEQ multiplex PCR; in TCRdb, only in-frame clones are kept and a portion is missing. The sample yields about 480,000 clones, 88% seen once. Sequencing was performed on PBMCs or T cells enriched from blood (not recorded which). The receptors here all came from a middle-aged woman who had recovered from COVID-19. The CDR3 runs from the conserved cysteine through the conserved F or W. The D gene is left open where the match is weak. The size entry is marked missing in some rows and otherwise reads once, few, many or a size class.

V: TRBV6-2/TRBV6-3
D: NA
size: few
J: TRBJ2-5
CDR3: CASSYSQETQYF
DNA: TGTGCCAGCAGTTATTCTCAAGAGACCCAGTACTTC

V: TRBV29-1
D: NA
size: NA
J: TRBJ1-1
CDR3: CSVSEVGVTEAFF
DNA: TGCAGCGTTTCCGAGGTCGGGGTCACTGAAGCTTTCTTT

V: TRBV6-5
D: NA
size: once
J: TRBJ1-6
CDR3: CASTLEDFYNSPLHF
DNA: TGTGCCAGCACCCTAGAAGACTTCTATAATTCACCCCTCCACTTT

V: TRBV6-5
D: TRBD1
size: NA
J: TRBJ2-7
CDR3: CASSYPGTEPYEQYF
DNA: TGTGCCAGCAGTTACCCCGGGACAGAACCCTACGAGCAGTACTTC

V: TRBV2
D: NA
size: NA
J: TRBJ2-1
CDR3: CASSELGGYNEQFF
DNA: TGTGCCAGCAGTGAGCTTGGAGGGTACAATGAGCAGTTCTTC

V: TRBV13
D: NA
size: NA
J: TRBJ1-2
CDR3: CASSLGTTGLYGYTF
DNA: TGTGCCAGCAGCTTAGGGACAACTGGACTCTATGGCTACACCTTC

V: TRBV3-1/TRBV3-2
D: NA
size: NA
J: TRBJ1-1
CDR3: CASSQDWLGAPQTEAFF
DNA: TGTGCCAGCAGCCAAGATTGGCTGGGGGCGCCCCAGACTGAAGCTTTCTTT

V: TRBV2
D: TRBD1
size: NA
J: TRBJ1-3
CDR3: CASSTGQGPGNTIYF
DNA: TGTGCCAGCAGTACGGGACAGGGCCCTGGAAACACCATATATTTT

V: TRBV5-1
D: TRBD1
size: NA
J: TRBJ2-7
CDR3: CASSFSVVQGPLYEQYF
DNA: TGCGCCAGCAGCTTTTCTGTGGTACAGGGGCCACTATACGAGCAGTACTTC

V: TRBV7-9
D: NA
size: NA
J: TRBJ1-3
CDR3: CASSPISSGNTIYF
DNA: TGTGCCAGCAGTCCAATTAGCTCTGGAAACACCATATATTTT

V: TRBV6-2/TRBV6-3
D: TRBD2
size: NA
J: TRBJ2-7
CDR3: CASSIGLAPHYEQYF
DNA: TGTGCCAGCAGCATTGGACTAGCGCCTCACTACGAGCAGTACTTC

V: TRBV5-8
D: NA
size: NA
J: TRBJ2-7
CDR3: CASSSRAGGYEQYF
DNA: TGTGCCAGCAGCTCCCGTGCAGGGGGGTACGAGCAGTACTTC

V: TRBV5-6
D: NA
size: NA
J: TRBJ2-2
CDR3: CASGSEISNTGELFF
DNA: TGTGCCAGCGGTTCCGAGATATCGAACACCGGGGAGCTGTTTTTT

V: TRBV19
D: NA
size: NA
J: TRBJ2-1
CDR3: CASSISEKTYNEQFF
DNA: TGTGCCAGTAGTATCTCCGAGAAAACCTACAATGAGCAGTTCTTC

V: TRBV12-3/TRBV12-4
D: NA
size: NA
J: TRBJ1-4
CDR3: CASTQGLGKLFF
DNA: TGTGCCAGCACTCAGGGGCTGGGAAAACTGTTTTTT

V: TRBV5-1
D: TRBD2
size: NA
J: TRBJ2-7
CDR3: CASSSGTSGSYEQYF
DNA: TGCGCCAGCAGCTCCGGGACTAGCGGGAGTTACGAGCAGTACTTC

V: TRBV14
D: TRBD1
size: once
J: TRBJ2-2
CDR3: CASSPTGGRNTGELFF
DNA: TGTGCCAGCAGCCCAACAGGGGGCCGGAACACCGGGGAGCTGTTTTTT

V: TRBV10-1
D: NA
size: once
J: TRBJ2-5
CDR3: CASSGTIQETQYF
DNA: TGCGCCAGCAGTGGGACTATCCAAGAGACCCAGTACTTC

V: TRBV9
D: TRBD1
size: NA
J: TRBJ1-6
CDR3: CASSVSRDSSNSPLHF
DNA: TGTGCCAGCAGCGTAAGCCGGGACAGTAGTAATTCACCCCTCCACTTT

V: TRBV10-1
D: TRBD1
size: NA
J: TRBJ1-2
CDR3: CASSESGQLYYGYTF
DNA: TGCGCCAGCAGTGAGTCGGGACAGCTCTACTATGGCTACACCTTC

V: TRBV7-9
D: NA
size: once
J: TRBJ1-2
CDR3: CASSLSVGHGYTF
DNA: TGTGCCAGCAGCTTGTCGGTGGGGCATGGCTACACCTTC

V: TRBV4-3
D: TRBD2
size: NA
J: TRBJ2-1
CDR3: CASSPSGSASSYNEQFF
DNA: TGCGCCAGCAGCCCTAGCGGGAGCGCGAGCTCCTACAATGAGCAGTTCTTC

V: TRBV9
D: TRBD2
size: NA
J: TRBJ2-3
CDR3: CASSVGEREWTDTQYF
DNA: TGTGCCAGCAGCGTAGGGGAGCGGGAGTGGACAGATACGCAGTATTTT

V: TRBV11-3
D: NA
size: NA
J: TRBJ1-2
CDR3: CASSPVEGEDYGYTF
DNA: TGTGCCAGCAGCCCGGTGGAGGGAGAGGACTATGGCTACACCTTC

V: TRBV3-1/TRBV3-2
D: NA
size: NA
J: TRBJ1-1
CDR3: CASSQLMNSGTEAFF
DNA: TGTGCCAGCAGCCAATTAATGAACAGCGGAACTGAAGCTTTCTTT

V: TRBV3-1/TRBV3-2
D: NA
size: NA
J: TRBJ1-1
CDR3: CASSHGQNTEAFF
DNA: TGTGCCAGCAGCCACGGACAGAACACTGAAGCTTTCTTT

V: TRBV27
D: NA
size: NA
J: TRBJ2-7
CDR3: CASSPTSAGGVYEQYF
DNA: TGTGCCAGCAGTCCTACCTCGGCGGGTGGGGTCTACGAGCAGTACTTC